The rows below give T cell receptor beta chains drawn from one sample of a study of cytomegalovirus exposure and HLA in healthy donors. Sequencing was performed with immunoSEQ multiplex PCR; in TCRdb, only in-frame clones are kept and a portion is missing. The sample gives about 140,000 clones, roughly 79% of which show up once; 1.2% to 1.5% is in the top ten. The sequenced sample consisted of PBMCs. These TCRs come from a young man in good health and CMV-seropositive. Both conserved end residues are part of each CDR3.

V gene: TRBV11-3
J gene: TRBJ2-1
CDR3 protein: CASSLGRLAGGPDEQFF

V gene: TRBV28
J gene: TRBJ1-1
CDR3 protein: CASSSGGRGLVNTEAFF

V gene: TRBV18
J gene: TRBJ1-2
CDR3 protein: CASSPRENGYTF

V gene: TRBV25-1
J gene: TRBJ2-5
CDR3 protein: CASSVGGVETQYF

V gene: TRBV28
J gene: TRBJ1-1
CDR3 protein: CASSRDRAGGTEAFF

V gene: TRBV11-2
J gene: TRBJ2-2
CDR3 protein: CASSLDRTGERNTGELFF

V gene: TRBV9
J gene: TRBJ2-5
CDR3 protein: CASSGAGSGETQYF

V gene: TRBV7-9
J gene: TRBJ2-7
CDR3 protein: CASSFASGPSYEQYF

V gene: TRBV28
J gene: TRBJ2-3
CDR3 protein: CASSISGGMVTQYF

V gene: TRBV6-5
J gene: TRBJ2-7
CDR3 protein: CATQVDRLTYEQYF

V gene: TRBV18
J gene: TRBJ2-6
CDR3 protein: CASSPGLGANVLTF

V gene: TRBV28
J gene: TRBJ2-7
CDR3 protein: CASTPGGAGRYEQYF

V gene: TRBV19
J gene: TRBJ2-2
CDR3 protein: CASSLGQAASGELFF

V gene: TRBV10-2
J gene: TRBJ1-2
CDR3 protein: CASSRQGDANYGYTF

V gene: TRBV11-3
J gene: TRBJ2-2
CDR3 protein: CASSLRGGLSSNTGELFF

V gene: TRBV5-4
J gene: TRBJ2-1
CDR3 protein: CASSSASSGPTREQFF

V gene: TRBV28
J gene: TRBJ1-2
CDR3 protein: CASSLGGANYGYTF